This T cell receptor (beta chain) was recorded in a study of blood T cell repertoires in COVID-19. Libraries were prepared by immunoSEQ multiplex PCR; TCRdb keeps only in-frame clonotypes and omits some of them. The data show about 230,000 clones, approximately 90% seen once. J was trimmed by 5 bases and V by 4 bases; bases with no gene match: 7. The CDR3 has 14 residues. CDR1 is SGHTA, CDR2 FQGNSA, per germline. What was sequenced was peripheral blood. This receptor was obtained from a man aged 50-60 years with COVID-19, enrolled during active disease. The chain combines TRBV7-2 with TRBJ1-1; TRBD1 matches 7 bases. CDR3 in amino acids: CASSSQGEGTEAFF. Written as DNA, the CDR3 is TGTGCCAGCAGCTCCCAGGGGGAAGGTACTGAAGCTTTCTTT.